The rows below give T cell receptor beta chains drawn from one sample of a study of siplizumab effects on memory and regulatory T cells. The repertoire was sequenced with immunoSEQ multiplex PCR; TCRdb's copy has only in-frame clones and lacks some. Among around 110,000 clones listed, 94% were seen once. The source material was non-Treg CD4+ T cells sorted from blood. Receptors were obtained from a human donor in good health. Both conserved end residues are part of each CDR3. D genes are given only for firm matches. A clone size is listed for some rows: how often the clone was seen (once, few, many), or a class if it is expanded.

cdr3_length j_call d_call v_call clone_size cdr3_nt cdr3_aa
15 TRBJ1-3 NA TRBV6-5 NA TGTGCCAGCAGATCGCAGGGCATCTCTGGAAACACCATATATTTT CASRSQGISGNTIYF
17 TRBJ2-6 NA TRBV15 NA TGTGCCACCAGCGGTTTTAGCGGAAGCTCTGGGGCCAACGTCCTGACTTTC CATSGFSGSSGANVLTF
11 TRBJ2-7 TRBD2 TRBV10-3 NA TGTGCCATGGGAGGGACGGGCGAGCAGTACTTC CAMGGTGEQYF
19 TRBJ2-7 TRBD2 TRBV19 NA TGTGCCAGTAGTATAGATACGACTAGCGGGGGCAAAAGCTCCTACGAGCAGTACTTC CASSIDTTSGGKSSYEQYF
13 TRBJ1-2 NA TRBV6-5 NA TGTGCCAGCAGTTTCGGACAGTTCTATGGCTACACCTTC CASSFGQFYGYTF
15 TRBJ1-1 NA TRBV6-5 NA TGTGCCAGCAGTCGGTGGGGGACGGAGAACACTGAAGCTTTCTTT CASSRWGTENTEAFF
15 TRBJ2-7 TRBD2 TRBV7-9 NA TGTGCCAGCAGCTTGGGGACTAGTCCGATCTACGAGCAGTACTTC CASSLGTSPIYEQYF
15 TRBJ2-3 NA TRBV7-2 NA TGTGCCAGCAGTAGAGCCTCGGTGGGGCCAGATACGCAGTATTTT CASSRASVGPDTQYF
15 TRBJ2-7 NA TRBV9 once TGTGCCAGCAGCGTTACGACAGCTTCTCCCTACGAGCAGTACTTC CASSVTTASPYEQYF
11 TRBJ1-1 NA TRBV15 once TGTGCCACCAGCCAGAACACTGAAGCTTTCTTT CATSQNTEAFF
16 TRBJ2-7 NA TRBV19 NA TGTGCCAGTAGTATAGGCCCCGCGACGGGGCTCTACGAGCAGTACTTC CASSIGPATGLYEQYF
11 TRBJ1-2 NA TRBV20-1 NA TGCAGTGCCCTCCGGGGGGCCGGCTACACCTTC CSALRGAGYTF
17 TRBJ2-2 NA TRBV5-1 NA TGCGCCAGCAGCATCAGGGCTAGCGATACGAACACCGGGGAGCTGTTTTTT CASSIRASDTNTGELFF
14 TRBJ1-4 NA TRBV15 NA TGTGCCACCAGCAGGGACCCAACTAATGAAAAACTGTTTTTT CATSRDPTNEKLFF
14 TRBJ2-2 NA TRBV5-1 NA TGCGCCAGCAGCTTAAACGGGAACACCGGGGAGCTGTTTTTT CASSLNGNTGELFF
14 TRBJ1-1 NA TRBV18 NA TGTGCCAGCTCACCTGATTGGCGGAACACTGAAGCTTTCTTT CASSPDWRNTEAFF
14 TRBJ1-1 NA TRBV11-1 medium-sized TGTGCCAGCAGCCCCCGCCGGTTGGACACTGAAGCTTTCTTT CASSPRRLDTEAFF
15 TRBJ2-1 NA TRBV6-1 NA TGTGCCGCGGAAAGGCAGGCCGTATCTTACAATGAGCAGTTCTTC CAAERQAVSYNEQFF
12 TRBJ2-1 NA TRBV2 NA TGTGCCAGCAGTGAACTCGGGGGTGAGCAGTTCTTC CASSELGGEQFF
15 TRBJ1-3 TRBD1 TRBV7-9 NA TGTGCCAGCAGCTTACGGACAGGGTCTGGAAACACCATATATTTT CASSLRTGSGNTIYF
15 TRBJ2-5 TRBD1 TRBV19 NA TGTGCCAGTACCGCCGGGACAGGATTCCAAGAGACCCAGTACTTC CASTAGTGFQETQYF
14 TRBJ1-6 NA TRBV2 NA TGTGCCAGCAGTGAAGTGGGATCTAATTCACCCCTCCACTTT CASSEVGSNSPLHF
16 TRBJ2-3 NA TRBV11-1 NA TGTGCCAGCAGCCCAATTAGCGGTGCTAGCACAGATACGCAGTATTTT CASSPISGASTDTQYF
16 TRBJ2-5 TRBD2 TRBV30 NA TGTGCCTGGAGTGTGGACCCTAGCGGGAGTGGGGAGACCCAGTACTTC CAWSVDPSGSGETQYF
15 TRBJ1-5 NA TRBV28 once TGTGCCGGAGGGGGGGGCCAGTATAGCAATCAGCCCCAGCATTTT CAGGGGQYSNQPQHF
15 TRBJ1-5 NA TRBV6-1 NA TGTGCCAGCCGAAGGGCACCTTATAGCAATCAGCCCCAGCATTTT CASRRAPYSNQPQHF
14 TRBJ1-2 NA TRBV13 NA TGTGCCAGCAGCTTAGTAGGCCGGGGGTATGGCTACACCTTC CASSLVGRGYGYTF
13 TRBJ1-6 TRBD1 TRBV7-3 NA TGTGCCAGCAGAACAGGGGTGGATTCACCCCTCCACTTT CASRTGVDSPLHF
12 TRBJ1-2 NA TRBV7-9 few TGTGCCAGCAGCTCTCAGGCCTATGGCTACACCTTC CASSSQAYGYTF
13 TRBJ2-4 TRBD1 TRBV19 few TGTGCCAGTAGTCCACGACAGGGTGACATTCAGTACTTC CASSPRQGDIQYF
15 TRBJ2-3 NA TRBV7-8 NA TGTGCCAGCTCGTCGGGGGAGCGAAGCACAGATACGCAGTATTTT CASSSGERSTDTQYF
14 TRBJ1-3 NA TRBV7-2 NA TGTGCCAGCAGCTTAGTACTCTCTGGAAACACCATATATTTT CASSLVLSGNTIYF
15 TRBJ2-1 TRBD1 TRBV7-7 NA TGTGCTAGCAGCTCTGGACAGGCCTCCTACAATGAGCAGTTCTTC CASSSGQASYNEQFF
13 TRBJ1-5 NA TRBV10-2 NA TGCGCCAGCAGTGAAGAGGAAAGACAGCCCCAGCATTTT CASSEEERQPQHF
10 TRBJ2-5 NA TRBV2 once TGTGCCAGCAGTACGGGACTTGAGCACTTC CASSTGLEHF